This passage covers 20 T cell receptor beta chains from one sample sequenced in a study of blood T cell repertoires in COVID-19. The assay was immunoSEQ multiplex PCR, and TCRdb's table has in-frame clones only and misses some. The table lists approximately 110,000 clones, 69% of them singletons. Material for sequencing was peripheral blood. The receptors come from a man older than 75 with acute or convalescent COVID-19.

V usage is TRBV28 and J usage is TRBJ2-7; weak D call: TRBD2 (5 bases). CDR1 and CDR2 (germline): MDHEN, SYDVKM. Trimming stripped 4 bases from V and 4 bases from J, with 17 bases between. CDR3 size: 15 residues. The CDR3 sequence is CASSSWLGAVYEQYF. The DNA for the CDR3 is TGTGCCAGCAGTTCGTGGCTGGGAGCGGTGTACGAGCAGTACTTC.

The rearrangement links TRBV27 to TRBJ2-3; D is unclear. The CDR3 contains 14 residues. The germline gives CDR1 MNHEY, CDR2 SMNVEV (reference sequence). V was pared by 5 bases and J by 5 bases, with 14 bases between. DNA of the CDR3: TGTGCCAGCAGTCCCACCCGTCCCAGAGATACGCAGTATTTT. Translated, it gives CASSPTRPRDTQYF.

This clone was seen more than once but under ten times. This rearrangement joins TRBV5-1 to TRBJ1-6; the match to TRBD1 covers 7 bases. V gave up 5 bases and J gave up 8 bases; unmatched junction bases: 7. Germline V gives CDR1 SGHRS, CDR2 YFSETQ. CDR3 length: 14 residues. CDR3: CASRVDRSDSPLHF. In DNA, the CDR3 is TGCGCCAGCAGAGTGGACAGGTCCGATTCACCCCTCCACTTT.

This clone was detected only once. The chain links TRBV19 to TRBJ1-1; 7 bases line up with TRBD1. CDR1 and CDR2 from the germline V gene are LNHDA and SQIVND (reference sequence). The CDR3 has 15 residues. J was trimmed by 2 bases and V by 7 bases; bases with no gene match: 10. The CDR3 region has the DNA TGTGCCAGTACCATATACGGAGGGGGCAACACTGAAGCTTTCTTT. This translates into CASTIYGGGNTEAFF.

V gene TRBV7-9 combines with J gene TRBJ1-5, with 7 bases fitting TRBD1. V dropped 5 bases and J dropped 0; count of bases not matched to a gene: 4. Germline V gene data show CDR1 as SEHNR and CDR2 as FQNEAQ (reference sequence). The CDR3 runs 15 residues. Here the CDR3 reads CASSHGDSSNQPQHF. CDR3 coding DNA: TGTGCCAGCAGCCACGGGGACAGTAGCAATCAGCCCCAGCATTTT.

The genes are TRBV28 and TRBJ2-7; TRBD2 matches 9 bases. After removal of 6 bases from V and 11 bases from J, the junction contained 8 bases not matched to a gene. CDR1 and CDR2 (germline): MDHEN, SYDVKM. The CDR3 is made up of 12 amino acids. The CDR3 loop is CASRAGGQEEYF. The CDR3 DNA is TGTGCCAGCAGGGCGGGAGGGCAGGAGGAGTACTTC.

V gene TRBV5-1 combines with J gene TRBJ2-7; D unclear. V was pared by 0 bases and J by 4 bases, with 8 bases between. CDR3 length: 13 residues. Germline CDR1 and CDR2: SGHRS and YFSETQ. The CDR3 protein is CASSLVDSYEQYF. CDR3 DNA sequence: TGCGCCAGCAGCTTGGTTGATAGTTACGAGCAGTACTTC.

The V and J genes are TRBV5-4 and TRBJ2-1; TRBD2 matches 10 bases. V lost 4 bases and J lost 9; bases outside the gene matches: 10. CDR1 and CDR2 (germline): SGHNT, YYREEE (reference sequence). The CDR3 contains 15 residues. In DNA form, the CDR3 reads TGTGCCAGCAGCACCCGGCTAGCGGGAGTGGGTGAGCAGTTCTTC. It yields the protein CASSTRLAGVGEQFF.

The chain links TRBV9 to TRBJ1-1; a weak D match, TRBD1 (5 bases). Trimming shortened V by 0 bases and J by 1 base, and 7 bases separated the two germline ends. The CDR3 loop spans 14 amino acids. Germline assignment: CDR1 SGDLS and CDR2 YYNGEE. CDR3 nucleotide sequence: TGTGCCAGCAGCGTAGCTCAGGGGAACACTGAAGCTTTCTTT. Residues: CASSVAQGNTEAFF.

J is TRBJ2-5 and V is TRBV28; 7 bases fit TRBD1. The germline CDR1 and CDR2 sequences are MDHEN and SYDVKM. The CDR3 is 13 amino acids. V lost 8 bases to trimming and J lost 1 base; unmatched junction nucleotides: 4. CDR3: CASAPGGQETQYF. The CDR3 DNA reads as TGTGCCAGCGCCCCAGGGGGCCAAGAGACCCAGTACTTC.

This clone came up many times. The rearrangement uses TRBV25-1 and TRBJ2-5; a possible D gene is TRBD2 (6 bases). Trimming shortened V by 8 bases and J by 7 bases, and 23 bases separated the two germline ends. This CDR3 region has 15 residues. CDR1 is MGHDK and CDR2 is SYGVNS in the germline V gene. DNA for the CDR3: TGTGCCAGCTGCCCCCGTGGCGCTAGCGCGGGGACCCAGTACTTC. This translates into CASCPRGASAGTQYF.

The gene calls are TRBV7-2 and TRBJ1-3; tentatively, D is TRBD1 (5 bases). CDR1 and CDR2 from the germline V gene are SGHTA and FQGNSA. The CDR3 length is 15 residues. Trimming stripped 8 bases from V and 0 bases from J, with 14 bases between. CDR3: CASSKDTSSGNTIYF. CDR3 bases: TGTGCCAGCTCCAAGGACACGAGCTCTGGAAACACCATATATTTT. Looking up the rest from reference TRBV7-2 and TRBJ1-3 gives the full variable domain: GAGVSQSPSNKVTEKGKDVELRCDPISGHTALYWYRQSLGQGLEFLIYFQGNSAPDKSGLPSDRFSAERTGGSVSTLTIQRTQQEDSAVYLCASSKDTSSGNTIYFGEGSWLTVV.

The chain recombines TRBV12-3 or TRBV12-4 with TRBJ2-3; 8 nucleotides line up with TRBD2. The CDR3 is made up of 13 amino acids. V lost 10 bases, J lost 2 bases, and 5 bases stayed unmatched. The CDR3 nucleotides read TGTGCCACCTTAGCGGGGCTCACAGATACGCAGTATTTT. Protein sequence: CATLAGLTDTQYF.

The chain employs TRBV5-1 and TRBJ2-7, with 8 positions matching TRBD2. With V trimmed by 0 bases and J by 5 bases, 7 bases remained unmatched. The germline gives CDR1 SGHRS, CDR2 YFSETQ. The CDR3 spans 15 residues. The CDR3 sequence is CASSLAGTSIDEQYF. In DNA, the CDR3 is TGCGCCAGCAGCTTGGCCGGGACTAGTATAGACGAGCAGTACTTC. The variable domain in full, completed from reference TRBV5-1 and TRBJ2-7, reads KAGVTQTPRYLIKTRGQQVTLSCSPISGHRSVSWYQQTPGQGLQFLFEYFSETQRNKGNFPGRFSGRQFSNSRSEMNVSTLELGDSALYLCASSLAGTSIDEQYFGPGTRLTVT.

CDR3 nucleotide sequence: TGTGCCAGCTCACTAGCGGGAAGGTACAATGAGCAGTTCTTC. Protein product: CASSLAGRYNEQFF. The rearrangement uses TRBV11-3 and TRBJ2-1, with 10 bases fitting TRBD2. Trimming cost V 8 bases and J 4 bases; bases outside gene matches: 5. This CDR3 has 14 amino acids. CDR1 and CDR2 (germline): SGHNT, YENEEA. Based on the CDR3 plus reference TRBV11-3 and TRBJ2-1, the full variable domain is EAGVVQSPRYKIIEKKQPVAFWCNPISGHNTLYWYLQNLGQGPELLIRYENEEAVDDSQLPKDRFSAERLKGVDSTLKIQPAELGDSAVYLCASSLAGRYNEQFFGPGTRLTVL.

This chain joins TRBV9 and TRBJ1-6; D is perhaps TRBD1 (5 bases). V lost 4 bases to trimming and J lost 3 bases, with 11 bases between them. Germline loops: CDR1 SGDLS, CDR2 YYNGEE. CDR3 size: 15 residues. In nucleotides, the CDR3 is TGTGCCAGCAGCCCCGGGACTAACTATAATTCACCCCTCCACTTT. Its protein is CASSPGTNYNSPLHF.

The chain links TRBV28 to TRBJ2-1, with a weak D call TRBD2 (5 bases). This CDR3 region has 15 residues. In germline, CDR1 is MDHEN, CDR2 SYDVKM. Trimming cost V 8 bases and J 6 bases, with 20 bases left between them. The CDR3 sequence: CASRTPGSRANEQFF. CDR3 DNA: TGTGCCAGCCGTACCCCGGGGAGCCGCGCCAATGAGCAGTTCTTC.

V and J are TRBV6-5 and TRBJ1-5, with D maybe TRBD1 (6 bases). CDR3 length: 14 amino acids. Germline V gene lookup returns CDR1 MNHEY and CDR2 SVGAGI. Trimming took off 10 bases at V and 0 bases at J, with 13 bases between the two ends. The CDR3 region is CATGRGNSNQPQHF. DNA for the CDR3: TGTGCCACAGGGAGGGGGAATAGCAATCAGCCCCAGCATTTT.

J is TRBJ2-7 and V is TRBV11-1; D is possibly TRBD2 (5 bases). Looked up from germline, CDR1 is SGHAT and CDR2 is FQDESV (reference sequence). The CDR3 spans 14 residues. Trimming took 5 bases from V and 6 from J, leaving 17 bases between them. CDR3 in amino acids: CASSPFGNSAEQYF. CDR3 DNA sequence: TGTGCCAGCAGCCCCTTCGGGAACAGCGCCGAGCAGTACTTC.

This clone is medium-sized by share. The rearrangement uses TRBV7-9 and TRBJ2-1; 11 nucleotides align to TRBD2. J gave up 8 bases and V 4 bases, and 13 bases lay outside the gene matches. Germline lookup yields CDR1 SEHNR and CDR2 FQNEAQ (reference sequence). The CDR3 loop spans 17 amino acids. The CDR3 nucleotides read TGTGCCAGCAGCTCTTCGCTAGCGGGAGGTTCCCGCGATGAGCAGTTCTTC. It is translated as CASSSSLAGGSRDEQFF.